The entry below describes one T cell receptor beta chain. Its target is not known. The assay was immunoSEQ multiplex PCR, and TCRdb's table has in-frame clones only and misses some. This sample has around 16,000 clones; about 86% occur once, and the top ten carry roughly 0.7%. This entry belongs to a study of OX40 agonist ivuxolimab in advanced cancers. Study at large: Intravenous ivuxolimab was administered to patients every 2 weeks at 0.01 to 10 mg/kg. Study-wide results and caveats: At doses 0.1 to 3.0 mg/kg, CD4+ and CD8+ clones expanded.

Excluded were patients having autoimmune disease history or systemic immunosuppression. Looked up from germline, CDR1 is SGDLS and CDR2 is YYNGEE. J lost 2 bases, V lost 4 bases, and 10 bases had no gene match. The CDR3 runs 17 residues. This chain connects TRBV9 to TRBJ2-3, with 10 bases that match TRBD2. The specimen was CD4+ or CD8+ T cells sorted from blood, collected in a trial of the OX40 agonist ivuxolimab. This sequence originates from an adult with an advanced solid tumor such as melanoma, head and neck, liver or kidney cancer. CDR3 bases: TGTGCCAGCAGCACAGACCCAGCGGGGGGGATCACAGATACGCAGTATTTT. It encodes CASSTDPAGGITDTQYF. Looking up the rest from reference TRBV9 and TRBJ2-3 gives the full variable domain: DSGVTQTPKHLITATGQRVTLRCSPRSGDLSVYWYQQSLDQGLQFLIQYYNGEERAKGNILERFSAQQFPDLHSELNLSSLELGDSALYFCASSTDPAGGITDTQYFGPGTRLTVL.